What follows are 29 T cell receptor beta chains derived from one specimen sequenced in a study of metastatic and nonmetastatic thyroid tumors. Thyroid surgery took place with no prior treatment in any patient. TCRdb called clones again from the PCR reads with MiXCR. The profile shows 20,000 to 30,000 clones, around an eighth of them singletons. Sequencing input: blood. These receptors were collected from a female donor with papillary thyroid cancer or a benign thyroid nodule (not recorded which). Some clones in this sample may be carry-over from other donors' samples.

This clone was seen ten or more times. The V gene is TRBV9, the J gene TRBJ1-2; D remains unclear. The CDR3 has 14 residues. The germline V and J ends were trimmed by 4 bases and 7 bases, with 17 bases remaining between them. Germline V gene data show CDR1 as SGDLS and CDR2 as YYNGEE. Written as DNA, the CDR3 is TGTGCCAGCAGCACCGACGCGCGCCGGGGTGGCTACACCTTC. Protein sequence: CASSTDARRGGYTF.

This clone was picked up many times. The chain carries TRBV9 and TRBJ2-7; 10 nucleotides line up with TRBD1. After removal of 4 bases from V and 9 bases from J, the junction contained 16 bases not matched to a gene. The CDR3 is 16 residues long. Per the germline V gene, CDR1 is SGDLS and CDR2 is YYNGEE. The DNA for the CDR3 is TGTGCCAGCAGCACCCAACCGGGACAGGGGAAGGAAGGGCAGTACTTC. It specifies CASSTQPGQGKEGQYF.

This clone was seen at least ten times. The V and J genes are TRBV7-9 and TRBJ2-7, with D possibly TRBD2 on 5 matching bases. V was shortened by 5 bases and J by 6 bases, with 17 bases between the two germline ends. Germline loops: CDR1 SEHNR, CDR2 FQNEAQ (reference sequence). The length of the CDR3 is 14 residues. The CDR3 DNA follows: TGTGCCAGCAGCCCATCCTGGACTGGGGTCGAGCAGTACTTC. This codes for CASSPSWTGVEQYF.

This clone is medium-sized. The V call is TRBV4-1, the J call TRBJ2-1; 13 bases line up with TRBD2. The trim removed 6 bases at V and 7 bases at J, leaving 6 bases unmatched. Germline CDR1 is MGHRA and CDR2 is YSYEKL. The CDR3 runs to 15 residues. CDR3 sequence (DNA): TGCGCCAGCAGACCGGGACTAGCGGGAAATAATGAGCAGTTCTTC. Protein product: CASRPGLAGNNEQFF.

This clone was detected ten times or more. The chain joins TRBV2 to TRBJ2-5; no firm D call. CDR3 size: 12 residues. Germline values: CDR1 SNHLY, CDR2 FYNNEI. Trimming pared 6 bases from V and 1 base from J, leaving 6 bases between. CDR3 sequence: CASSQAQETQYF. The CDR3 region has the DNA TGTGCCAGCAGCCAGGCCCAAGAGACCCAGTACTTC.

Ten or more counts support this clone. The chain uses TRBV6-5 and TRBJ2-7, with D hard to call. The germline CDR1 and CDR2 sequences are MNHEY and SVGAGI. CDR3 length: 14 amino acids. Trimming shortened V by 0 bases and J by 0 bases, and 6 bases separated the two germline ends. In nucleotides, the CDR3 is TGTGCCAGCAGTTACTCGTCCAACTCCTACGAGCAGTACTTC. It encodes CASSYSSNSYEQYF.

This clone was detected many times. The V and J genes are TRBV5-8 and TRBJ2-1; no clear D gene. V gave up 0 bases and J gave up 10 bases, with 11 bases separating them. Germline CDR1 is SGHTS and CDR2 is YDEGEE. The CDR3 contains 13 residues. This CDR3 is CASSLVSPSEQFF. The CDR3 bases are TGTGCCAGCAGCTTGGTTTCCCCCTCCGAGCAGTTCTTC.

V is TRBV6-1 and J is TRBJ1-2, with TRBD1 matching over 8 bases. V lost 1 base to trimming and J lost 4 bases; unmatched junction nucleotides: 5. The CDR3 runs to 15 residues. Germline loops: CDR1 MNHNS, CDR2 SASEGT. CDR3 nucleotides: TGTGCCAGCAGTGAAGAGGACAGGGCCATCTATGGCTACACCTTC. Amino acid sequence: CASSEEDRAIYGYTF.

This clone has ten or more counts. This sequence joins TRBV11-2 and TRBJ2-1; 11 bases are shared with TRBD2. The CDR3 consists of 16 residues. Germline V gene sequence: CDR1 SGHAT, CDR2 FQNNGV. V lost 2 bases, J lost 7 bases, and 7 bases stayed unmatched. CDR3 loop: CASSLRLAGSLNEQFF. The CDR3, as DNA: TGTGCCAGCAGCTTACGACTAGCGGGATCTTTGAATGAGCAGTTCTTC.

This clone has a handful of counts. The sample carries other DNA sequences with the same CDR3. The chain combines TRBV5-1 with TRBJ2-1; D remains unclear. This CDR3 region has 15 residues. The V gene's germline CDR1 is SGHRS and CDR2 YFSETQ. V lost 2 bases and J lost 5, with 14 bases in between. CDR3 amino acids: CASSLAQPTDNEQFF. In DNA, the CDR3 is TGCGCCAGCAGCTTAGCGCAACCCACTGACAATGAGCAGTTCTTC. Full variable domain (outside the CDR3, taken from reference TRBV5-1 and TRBJ2-1): KAGVTQTPRYLIKTRGQQVTLSCSPISGHRSVSWYQQTPGQGLQFLFEYFSETQRNKGNFPGRFSGRQFSNSRSEMNVSTLELGDSALYLCASSLAQPTDNEQFFGPGTRLTVL.

This clone was seen repeatedly, ten times or more. This chain links TRBV27 with TRBJ1-5; 7 nucleotides agree with TRBD1. The V segment lost 6 bases and the J segment 7 bases; nucleotides outside the gene matches: 9. The CDR3 totals 14 residues. From germline, CDR1 is MNHEY and CDR2 SMNVEV (reference sequence). CDR3 loop: CASRPDRESQPQHF. The CDR3 DNA reads TGTGCCAGCAGGCCCGACAGGGAGAGCCAGCCCCAGCATTTT.

This clone was detected ten times or more. The chain has TRBV4-1 and TRBJ2-1; TRBD2 aligns across 12 bases. This CDR3 comprises 18 residues. The J segment lost 12 bases and the V segment lost 0 bases, leaving 15 bases of the junction unmatched. The germline CDR1 and CDR2 sequences are MGHRA and YSYEKL. The CDR3 DNA sequence: TGCGCCAGCAGCCAAGAGCCCAGCACTAGCGGGAGGACACATTCGCAGTTCTTC. This gives the protein CASSQEPSTSGRTHSQFF.

Details on this clone: Relative to the germline gene, one junction end is altered; a read error may explain this. This chain connects TRBV12-3 or TRBV12-4 to TRBJ2-2; D may be TRBD2 (6 bases). CDR3 length equals 15 residues. For the CDR3, the DNA is TGTGCCAGCAGTTTATTCTCCGGGGGAACCGGTGAGCTGTTTTTT. Translated, it gives CASSLFSGGTGELFF.

This clone has a count of ten or more. V is TRBV28 and J is TRBJ2-4; tentative D call: TRBD1 (7 bases). The CDR3 contains 16 residues. CDR1 is MDHEN, CDR2 SYDVKM, per germline. V lost 6 bases to trimming and J lost 7 bases, with 22 bases between them. CDR3 nucleotides: TGTGCCAGCAGAGGACCCGGCAGGGGGGCACGGAACATTCAGTACTTC. Encoded protein: CASRGPGRGARNIQYF.

This clone was observed at least ten times. J is TRBJ2-3 and V is TRBV20-1, with 11 nucleotides matching TRBD2. Per the germline V gene, CDR1 is DFQATT and CDR2 is SNEGSKA (reference sequence). V gave up 6 bases and J gave up 4 bases; unmatched junction bases: 6. The CDR3 sequence is 14 residues long. CDR3 in amino acids: CSAAGTSGPDTQYF. The CDR3 DNA sequence: TGCAGTGCAGCCGGGACTAGCGGTCCAGATACGCAGTATTTT.

The sample holds many counts of this clone. An end of the junction differs from the germline gene, which may be a read error. The rearrangement joins TRBV28 to TRBJ2-1, with a weak D call TRBD1 (5 bases). CDR1 MDHEN and CDR2 SYDVKM come from the germline V gene. The CDR3 covers 13 residues. The CDR3 region has the DNA TGTGTCAGCACCAACTTACAGGCAAGAGGGCAGTTCTTC. This translates into CVSTNLQARGQFF.

At least ten counts were recorded for this clone. This chain joins TRBV7-3 and TRBJ2-1; 7 nucleotides agree with TRBD2. The CDR3 extends over 12 amino acids. Germline values: CDR1 SGHTA, CDR2 FQGTGA. J lost 6 bases, V lost 5 bases, and 1 base had no gene match. CDR3 amino acids: CASSGGVNEQFF. DNA for the CDR3: TGTGCCAGCAGCGGGGGGGTCAATGAGCAGTTCTTC.

This clone has ten or more counts. The chain employs TRBV20-1 and TRBJ2-7; TRBD2 is a possible D gene (6 bases). The V gene's germline CDR1 is DFQATT and CDR2 SNEGSKA (reference sequence). This CDR3 contains 15 residues. Trimming left V 4 bases short and J 2 bases short, with 18 bases between. The CDR3 bases are TGCAGTGCTACAGAGTTCGTCCGGGAGACCTACGAGCAGTACTTC. It yields the protein CSATEFVRETYEQYF.

V gene TRBV18 combines with J gene TRBJ2-7; D possibly corresponds to TRBD1 (5 bases). CDR3 size: 14 residues. Germline-derived CDR1 and CDR2 are KGHSH and LQKENI. With 3 bases removed from V and 4 bases from J, the gap between germline ends came to 13 bases. CDR3 sequence reads: CASSPGPFTYEQYF. Here the CDR3 DNA reads TGTGCCAGCTCACCGGGGCCTTTTACTTACGAGCAGTACTTC.

This clone was observed at least ten times. The V gene is TRBV7-9, the J gene TRBJ2-7; 8 nucleotides line up with TRBD2. Germline CDR1 SEHNR, CDR2 FQNEAQ (reference sequence). The CDR3 contains 18 residues. The junction had 17 bases not matched to a gene; V was cut back by 4 bases and J by 3 bases. The CDR3: CASSSSPYSGGGFYEQYF. In DNA, the CDR3 is TGTGCCAGCAGCTCCTCCCCATATTCGGGGGGGGGTTTCTACGAGCAGTACTTC. Filled out from reference TRBV7-9 and TRBJ2-7, the complete variable domain reads DTGVSQNPRHKITKRGQNVTFRCDPISEHNRLYWYRQTLGQGPEFLTYFQNEAQLEKSRLLSDRFSAERPKGSFSTLEIQRTEQGDSAMYLCASSSSPYSGGGFYEQYFGPGTRLTVT.

The table lists this clone with many counts. The rearrangement links TRBV7-2 to TRBJ2-7; no clear D. Looked up from germline, CDR1 is SGHTA and CDR2 is FQGNSA. There are 16 residues in the CDR3. V was cut by 0 bases and J by 3 bases, with 15 bases left in between. The CDR3 DNA follows: TGTGCCAGCAGCTTAGCCCTAGTTCCCCCGGGCTACGAGCAGTACTTC. The encoded protein is CASSLALVPPGYEQYF.

This clone qualifies as medium-sized. The chain employs TRBV30 and TRBJ1-4; 7 positions match TRBD1. This CDR3 is 12 amino acids long. Germline V gives CDR1 GTSNPN, CDR2 SVGIG (reference sequence). V shed 3 bases, J shed 8 bases, and the junction held 3 bases outside the gene matches. In nucleotides, the CDR3 is TGTGCCTGGAGGGCCAGGGGGGAAAAACTGTTTTTT. It is translated as CAWRARGEKLFF.

The chain is built from TRBV12-3 or TRBV12-4 and TRBJ1-1, with 8 bases lining up with TRBD1. The CDR3 is made up of 14 amino acids. V shed 3 bases, J shed 4 bases, and the junction held 4 bases outside the gene matches. CDR3 in DNA: TGTGCCAGCAGTTTGAACAGGGGGGTCACTGAAGCTTTCTTT. It codes for CASSLNRGVTEAFF.

This clone was observed at least ten times. The chain links TRBV10-1 to TRBJ2-7; D may be TRBD1 (6 bases). This CDR3 is 16 amino acids long. Trimming shortened V by 3 bases and J by 0 bases, and 15 bases separated the two germline ends. Germline V CDR1 and CDR2: WNHNN, SYGVQD (reference sequence). CDR3 nucleotides: TGCGCCAGCAGTGACCCCGGGACAAGTAACTCCTACGAGCAGTACTTC. Translated: CASSDPGTSNSYEQYF.

In its sample, this clone was seen many times. Written as DNA, the CDR3 is TGTGCCAGCAGCACGACAGGGCTTTACACTGAAGCTTTCTTT. Translated, it gives CASSTTGLYTEAFF. This chain uses TRBV11-2 with TRBJ1-1, with 7 bases fitting TRBD1. CDR1 is SGHAT, CDR2 FQNNGV, per germline. The ends lost 5 bases at V and 3 bases at J; junction bases unmatched: 6. The CDR3 extends over 14 amino acids.

This clone was observed a few times. This sequence joins TRBV6-9 and TRBJ2-7, with D tentatively TRBD2 (5 bases). Germline V gene lookup returns CDR1 MNHGY and CDR2 SVAAGI. CDR3 length: 14 residues. Trimming shortened V by 6 bases and J by 0 bases, and 12 bases separated the two germline ends. CDR3 sequence: CASSLRRFSYEQYF. The CDR3 nucleotides are TGTGCCAGCAGCCTCCGGAGGTTCTCCTACGAGCAGTACTTC.

The table lists this clone with many counts. The chain carries TRBV4-1 and TRBJ1-1; possibly TRBD1 for D (6 bases). Germline V CDR1 and CDR2: MGHRA, YSYEKL. CDR3 size: 16 residues. The V gene lost 3 bases and the J gene lost 1 base, with 15 bases spanning the gap. CDR3 sequence: CASSQGFGRGNTEAFF. Here the CDR3 DNA reads TGCGCCAGCAGCCAGGGTTTTGGCAGGGGGAACACTGAAGCTTTCTTT.

The chain employs TRBV20-1 and TRBJ1-6, with unresolved D. The CDR3 is 14 amino acids. Germline V gene lookup returns CDR1 DFQATT and CDR2 SNEGSKA (reference sequence). V was pared by 2 bases and J by 11 bases, with 16 bases between. The CDR3 DNA is TGCAGTGCTAGAAATCGAACACCTCCTCCACCCCTCCACTTT. This codes for CSARNRTPPPPLHF.

This rearrangement joins TRBV7-9 to TRBJ2-7, with 7 nucleotides matching TRBD1. The junction had 3 bases not matched to a gene; V was cut back by 1 base and J by 3 bases. The length of the CDR3 is 14 residues. Looked up from germline, CDR1 is SEHNR and CDR2 is FQNEAQ (reference sequence). The CDR3 reads CASSLEGGRYEQYF. In DNA form, the CDR3 reads TGTGCCAGCAGCTTAGAAGGGGGCCGCTACGAGCAGTACTTC.